This T cell receptor beta chain was sequenced during a study of cytomegalovirus exposure and HLA in healthy donors. Per germline, CDR1 LNHDA and CDR2 SQIVND (reference sequence). The CDR3 has 15 residues. The V gene end was trimmed by 6 bases and the J gene end by 10 bases; junction bases not matched to a gene: 12. Repertoires were generated with immunoSEQ multiplex PCR, while TCRdb's copy carries only in-frame clones and drops some. The table records 150,000 to 250,000 clones, 81% of them present only once. This clone was seen only once. Its matching antigen is unknown. The study's findings and limits: It was 164 TCR beta chains that were listed as cytomegalovirus-associated.

Sequencing input: PBMCs. This rearrangement joins TRBV19 to TRBJ1-4, with 9 bases matching TRBD1. This sequence was found in a woman in her thirties in good health and CMV-seronegative. The CDR3 is CASSPGQGLAGKLFF. CDR3 coding DNA: TGTGCCAGTAGCCCGGGACAGGGTCTGGCAGGAAAACTGTTTTTT.